The sequence of this T cell receptor (beta chain) was determined in a study of naive and memory T cell subsets. There are many counts of this clonotype. The library had UMIs added by 3' ligation of an oligonucleotide to TCR cDNA. Whole blood, about 2.5 ml, came from adult healthy volunteers. Amplification of ligated cDNA took four PCR rounds with SP2 and nested alpha and beta constant primers. Via MiXCR, TCRdb re-called the 5' RACE reads, giving one row per CDR3 protein. The sample holds tens of thousands of distinct CDR3 sequences, less than 10% seen once. The CDR3 is made up of 15 amino acids. V shed 7 bases, J shed 2 bases, and the junction held 7 bases outside the gene matches. Germline loops: CDR1 SGHRS, CDR2 YFSETQ.

The chain has TRBV5-1 and TRBJ2-1; 9 nucleotides line up with TRBD2. The receptor was isolated from a female donor in good health. CDR3 in amino acids: CASSISGGAYNEQFF. Written as DNA, the CDR3 is TGCGCCAGCTCTATTAGCGGGGGCGCCTACAATGAGCAGTTCTTC.